The present T cell receptor beta chain was sequenced within a study of cytomegalovirus exposure and HLA in healthy donors (dated by TCRdb to the late 2010s). A note on the overall study: An earlier analysis of under 600 of the donors reported about 250 Gb of sequence data and 100 million to 130 million unique TCR beta sequences from roughly 200 million T cells. All discovery cohort repertoires had been generated on a single sequencing platform. The aim of the study was to test whether cataloging public T cell receptors could identify signatures of past pathogen exposure. Rather than drawing on any new phenotypic data, the later analysis identified candidate immune exposures from TCR beta sequences and the way those sequences occurred across donors. Among roughly 400 genotyped donors of the cohort, an average of approximately 240,000 unique TCR beta nucleotide sequences were sequenced per donor, roughly 18% of them non-productive. The study combined high-throughput TCR immunosequencing, statistical association of individual TCRs with disease status, and machine learning to predict cytomegalovirus infection status. The genetic ancestry cluster associated with self-reported Caucasian donors included 80% to 90% of the roughly 390 genotyped donors. Besides the first cohort of more than 650 subjects, a separate validation cohort made up of roughly 120 different subjects was used. About 280 gigabases of sequencing data and around 90 million unique TCR sequences made up an early release that covered 500 to 650 HLA-typed donors. An earlier analysis of several hundred of the donors used high-throughput TCR beta sequencing to judge whether each TCR beta V gene segment behaved as functional or pseudogenic. The T cell repertoires of 666 subjects were profiled by immunosequencing and related to cytomegalovirus serostatus. Donor age, sex, ethnicity and CMV serostatus were collected together with the repertoire data. Class I and class II HLA loci were covered by the typing at four-digit resolution. Roughly five DR-DQ haplotypes were treated as single units for association and clustering because of strong linkage in the cohort. In a later genetic analysis, genome-wide SNP genotypes for about three fifths of the roughly 670 donors were used, and that subset was treated as a discovery cohort. In a later analysis, previously published TCR beta repertoires from more than 500 donors were re-analyzed and high-resolution HLA genotyping was added so that TCR occurrence patterns could be studied. Typing coverage differed by locus: A, B, C, DRB1 and DQB1 were typed in roughly 620-630 donors, DQA1 in approximately 520, DPA1 in some 570, and DPB1 in approximately 450. The full study reports these points: Compared with equally common non-associated chains, HLA-associated TCR beta chains in a later analysis were more clonally expanded and had lower generation probabilities. Assigning TCR associations to individual alleles was difficult when HLA alleles, especially DR and DQ, strongly co-occurred. A later analysis associated about 17,000 TCR beta sequences with specific HLA alleles at a false discovery rate of 0.05. Linkage disequilibrium might explain the correlated functional status among segregating V segments, but an unknown experimental factor could not be ruled out. In a later analysis, the rate of TCR association differed among HLA loci, with DRB1 alleles having the most associated TCRs and HLA-C alleles having the fewest. Most CMV-associated TCR beta chains appeared to be HLA-restricted in a later analysis, and the HLA associations seemed to be driven largely by CMV exposure. Most TCR sequences were seen in very few donors, while some public TCRs were found in many individuals. Because the 87-base-pair reads could not distinguish some IMGT-functional V segments, including TRBV6-2 and TRBV6-3, those segments were excluded. In an earlier analysis of roughly 560 of the donors, most TCR beta V segments were observed in productive rearrangements about 90% or about 30% of the time, broadly matching IMGT annotations. A further reported finding was that TCR beta sequences accurately predicted the HLA-A and HLA-B alleles for most subjects in the first cohort. Because HLA typing was unavailable for some donors at each locus, only the typed subset was used in association tests. In a later genetic analysis, a missense DCLRE1C variant was associated with V-gene and J-gene trimming of TCR beta chains, and the association was replicated in an independent cohort. About 17 rarely observed V segments, including chromosome 9 orphons, were excluded from the earlier analysis of some 590 of the donors because counts were too low. The authors suggested that the approach could potentially be extended to other disease states and immunological phenotypes. A cluster of highly shared sequence variants was judged likely to be a technical artifact of the sequencing pipeline. A few of the identified cytomegalovirus-associated TCR beta chains were confirmed in vitro to be specific for cytomegalovirus antigens. The classifier was reported to diagnose cytomegalovirus status with high specificity and sensitivity in both the original and validation cohorts. The study gave a list of under 200 TCR beta chains associated with cytomegalovirus. A later genetic analysis reported fewer N-insertions in productive TCRs among donors in an Asian-associated ancestry cluster than the roughly 620-donor mean. For the cohort, immune exposure information was limited to CMV serostatus. A later analysis reported that several top co-occurrence clusters appeared linked to parvovirus B19, influenza, CMV and Epstein-Barr virus. The presence/absence analyses assumed that sequencing depth was roughly uniform across donors, and that assumption may not be true. The cohort was sequenced for TCR beta chains only, and without alpha or paired-chain data the features that could be detected were limited.

In the germline V gene, CDR1 corresponds to SGDLS and CDR2 to YYNGEE. V is shortened by 4 bases, J by 2 bases, and the region joining them spans 14 bases. The CDR3 spans 15 residues, from the cysteine through the phenylalanine. Just the 45-base CDR3 DNA is kept, in frame starting at base 1. This clone occurred a few times. Its antigen is unknown. Base-call qualities are not available, and no considerably larger clone is one nucleotide away. Library preparation employed the immunoSEQ multiplex PCR assay. The multiplex PCR relied on a mix of 60 forward primers for TCR Vbeta segments and 13 reverse primers for TCR Jbeta segments. Amplification of the CDR3 region of rearranged TCR beta genes was performed with a multiplex PCR assay on genomic DNA. Amplified TCR beta libraries were sequenced as 87-base-pair reads on the Illumina HiSeq System. The authors' analysis ran thus. A later analysis tallied approximately 87 million unique TCR beta chains across the approximately 670 repertoires, and some 10 million of those chains were shared by two or more donors. Raw reads were error-corrected and collapsed into unique sequences with a nearest-neighbor algorithm that merged closely related sequences to remove PCR and sequencing errors. V, D and J gene segments were assigned by aligning CDR3 sequences to IMGT reference sequences. For a sequence to be retained, a match of at least six nucleotides was required to both a V gene segment and a J gene segment. Rearrangements were classified as productive when the CDR3 lacked stop codons and remained in frame with V and J, and all other rearrangements were classified as non-productive. CDR3 was defined according to IMGT convention as the region running from the second conserved V-encoded cysteine to the conserved J-encoded phenylalanine. The earlier analysis of fewer than 700 of the donors excluded sequences that lacked an unambiguous match to a single V gene segment. In an earlier analysis of some 590 of the donors, V segments were called functional above 56.7% productive rearrangements and were called segregating when the between-donor standard deviation exceeded 5%. A statistical classification framework was built for diagnosing cytomegalovirus status from the catalog of TCR beta chain sequences. In a later analysis, V and J genes were assigned by comparing TCR nucleotide sequences against IMGT/GENE-DB human TR gene sequences. The TCRdist pipeline was used in a later analysis to assign CDR3 sequences and most-parsimonious VDJ recombination scenarios. In a later analysis, every TCR beta chain was defined by the combination of its CDR3 amino acid sequence and its V-gene family, and reads without a unique V-gene family were dropped. To address suspected cross-contamination and a sequencing artifact, a later analysis removed 592 highly shared, low-generation-probability nucleotide sequences. A later analysis calculated a clonal expansion index for each public chain from normalized within-repertoire ranks of inferred template counts. A later analysis computed generation probabilities with a VDJ recombination model fitted to out-of-frame rearrangements, and checked the results against IGoR. Hypergeometric tests were used in a later analysis to score TCR-TCR, TCR-HLA and TCR-CMV co-occurrence, with a repertoire-size bias correction applied to the TCR pairs. To estimate false discovery rates, a later analysis permuted the HLA or CMV assignments 20 times. In a later analysis, co-occurring TCRs were grouped using DBSCAN, with TCRdist sequence similarity added in when clustering inside HLA-allele-positive subsets. Co-occurrence clustering excluded repertoires with fewer than 30,000 or more than 120,000 public chains, plus five with anomalous nucleotide sharing. Not all clones reach the TCRdb copy of this immuneACCESS table, which keeps in-frame sequences only. Checked studies attribute under half of the gap to unresolved V genes and leave the rest unexplained. V and J calls and clone size come straight from that table; D and trimming were deduced from the DNA. A total of 150,000 to 160,000 clones appear in this sample, approximately 80% of them only once. The ten largest clones capture 10% to 15% of the sample.

The cohort comprised 710 or so healthy bone marrow donors. Cohort members were all nominally healthy when sampled, although unrecorded immune exposures were likely present. The donor tested CMV seropositive and was one of the 289 seropositive cohort members. Each donor provided a peripheral blood sample, and peripheral blood mononuclear cells were used for TCR beta sequencing. The Qiagen DNeasy Blood Extraction Kit was used to extract genomic DNA from the blood cell samples. The source of this sequence is a young man in good health and CMV-seropositive. The sequenced sample consisted of PBMCs. The chain joins TRBV9 to TRBJ2-3; D gene: possibly TRBD2, on 7 matching bases. The CDR3 protein sequence reads: CASSPGGSTTDTQYF. Here is the DNA: TGTGCCAGCAGCCCGGGGGGCTCCACCACAGATACGCAGTATTTT.